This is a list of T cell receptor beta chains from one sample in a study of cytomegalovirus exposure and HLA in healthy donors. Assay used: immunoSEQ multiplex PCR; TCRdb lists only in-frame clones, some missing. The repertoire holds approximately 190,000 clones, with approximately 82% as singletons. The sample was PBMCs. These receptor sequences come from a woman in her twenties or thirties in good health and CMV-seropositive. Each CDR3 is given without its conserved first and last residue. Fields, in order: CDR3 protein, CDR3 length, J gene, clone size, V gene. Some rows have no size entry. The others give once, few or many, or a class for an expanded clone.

CDR3 protein: ASSLESWGIMRGEQY
CDR3 length: 15
J gene: TRBJ2-7
clone size: -
V gene: TRBV7-9

CDR3 protein: ASSAAASGGATGYT
CDR3 length: 14
J gene: TRBJ1-2
clone size: -
V gene: TRBV5-4

CDR3 protein: ASSPPAGFAEAF
CDR3 length: 12
J gene: TRBJ1-1
clone size: -
V gene: TRBV7-6

CDR3 protein: ASSRIVKDTLNTEAF
CDR3 length: 15
J gene: TRBJ1-1
clone size: -
V gene: TRBV4-1

CDR3 protein: ASSGRQGIGYT
CDR3 length: 11
J gene: TRBJ1-2
clone size: -
V gene: TRBV25-1

CDR3 protein: ASSEGVDSLDTEAF
CDR3 length: 14
J gene: TRBJ1-1
clone size: -
V gene: TRBV2

CDR3 protein: ACGLAGGGEQF
CDR3 length: 11
J gene: TRBJ2-1
clone size: -
V gene: TRBV13

CDR3 protein: ASSPGTSTDTQY
CDR3 length: 12
J gene: TRBJ2-3
clone size: -
V gene: TRBV5-1

CDR3 protein: ASSYAYRETGEAF
CDR3 length: 13
J gene: TRBJ1-1
clone size: once
V gene: TRBV6-6

CDR3 protein: ASRELAGARNEQF
CDR3 length: 13
J gene: TRBJ2-1
clone size: -
V gene: TRBV6-5

CDR3 protein: AGTGPTNYGYT
CDR3 length: 11
J gene: TRBJ1-2
clone size: few
V gene: TRBV7-2

CDR3 protein: ATSRDSSSGPPRTGELF
CDR3 length: 17
J gene: TRBJ2-2
clone size: -
V gene: TRBV15

CDR3 protein: ASSLVYGTGGEETQY
CDR3 length: 15
J gene: TRBJ2-5
clone size: -
V gene: TRBV5-1

CDR3 protein: ASSYQGRGGQSSYT
CDR3 length: 14
J gene: TRBJ1-2
clone size: few
V gene: TRBV6-5

CDR3 protein: ASSLEAGGVEY
CDR3 length: 11
J gene: TRBJ2-7
clone size: -
V gene: TRBV11-2

CDR3 protein: ASSEWTSVYNEQF
CDR3 length: 13
J gene: TRBJ2-1
clone size: -
V gene: TRBV2

CDR3 protein: SAVREGDEQF
CDR3 length: 10
J gene: TRBJ2-1
clone size: -
V gene: TRBV29-1

CDR3 protein: ASSLELQGFSQH
CDR3 length: 12
J gene: TRBJ1-5
clone size: -
V gene: TRBV28

CDR3 protein: ATKGPNTEAF
CDR3 length: 10
J gene: TRBJ1-1
clone size: -
V gene: TRBV25-1

CDR3 protein: ASRVGQDTDTQY
CDR3 length: 12
J gene: TRBJ2-3
clone size: -
V gene: TRBV6-5

CDR3 protein: ASLAGNTGELF
CDR3 length: 11
J gene: TRBJ2-2
clone size: -
V gene: TRBV27

CDR3 protein: ASSQTGRGEGETQY
CDR3 length: 14
J gene: TRBJ2-5
clone size: -
V gene: TRBV4-2

CDR3 protein: ASRSLSSGTDTQY
CDR3 length: 13
J gene: TRBJ2-3
clone size: -
V gene: TRBV6-1

CDR3 protein: ASSLDNYNEQF
CDR3 length: 11
J gene: TRBJ2-1
clone size: -
V gene: TRBV5-1

CDR3 protein: ASIRGNTEAF
CDR3 length: 10
J gene: TRBJ1-1
clone size: -
V gene: TRBV6-5

CDR3 protein: ASSWGQGSNQPQH
CDR3 length: 13
J gene: TRBJ1-5
clone size: -
V gene: TRBV5-6

CDR3 protein: ASSKSRGGGSTEAF
CDR3 length: 14
J gene: TRBJ1-1
clone size: -
V gene: TRBV27

CDR3 protein: ASSAAGTSTYEQY
CDR3 length: 13
J gene: TRBJ2-7
clone size: -
V gene: TRBV9

CDR3 protein: AWSPTGREKLF
CDR3 length: 11
J gene: TRBJ1-4
clone size: once
V gene: TRBV30

CDR3 protein: ASSFSRQGTEAF
CDR3 length: 12
J gene: TRBJ1-1
clone size: -
V gene: TRBV7-3

CDR3 protein: TSSQEKRSPYEQY
CDR3 length: 13
J gene: TRBJ2-7
clone size: -
V gene: TRBV1

CDR3 protein: ASSISVQRGTDTQY
CDR3 length: 14
J gene: TRBJ2-3
clone size: -
V gene: TRBV19

CDR3 protein: SVEEGRSYGYT
CDR3 length: 11
J gene: TRBJ1-2
clone size: once
V gene: TRBV29-1

CDR3 protein: ASKREEFTDTQY
CDR3 length: 12
J gene: TRBJ2-3
clone size: -
V gene: TRBV2

CDR3 protein: ASSSRDRGNEQF
CDR3 length: 12
J gene: TRBJ2-1
clone size: -
V gene: TRBV28

CDR3 protein: SVERGGGYT
CDR3 length: 9
J gene: TRBJ1-2
clone size: few
V gene: TRBV29-1

CDR3 protein: SVDTGTGNVNTEAF
CDR3 length: 14
J gene: TRBJ1-1
clone size: -
V gene: TRBV29-1

CDR3 protein: ASRTSGRTDTQY
CDR3 length: 12
J gene: TRBJ2-3
clone size: -
V gene: TRBV28

CDR3 protein: ASGFTGNTEAF
CDR3 length: 11
J gene: TRBJ1-1
clone size: -
V gene: TRBV27

CDR3 protein: ASSPPLSTDTQY
CDR3 length: 12
J gene: TRBJ2-3
clone size: once
V gene: TRBV18

CDR3 protein: ASSYELQGNQPQH
CDR3 length: 13
J gene: TRBJ1-5
clone size: -
V gene: TRBV6-6

CDR3 protein: ASSPTGGGELF
CDR3 length: 11
J gene: TRBJ1-4
clone size: once
V gene: TRBV27

CDR3 protein: ASSQEGEGGGRGVGELF
CDR3 length: 17
J gene: TRBJ2-2
clone size: -
V gene: TRBV4-2

CDR3 protein: ASSEGGRRFEAKNIQY
CDR3 length: 16
J gene: TRBJ2-4
clone size: -
V gene: TRBV2

CDR3 protein: ASSIGTGDEKLF
CDR3 length: 12
J gene: TRBJ1-4
clone size: -
V gene: TRBV19

CDR3 protein: ASSVFLRGRLYYGYT
CDR3 length: 15
J gene: TRBJ1-2
clone size: -
V gene: TRBV28

CDR3 protein: ASSVDPDRQNTEAF
CDR3 length: 14
J gene: TRBJ1-1
clone size: -
V gene: TRBV9

CDR3 protein: ASSWSGDQETQY
CDR3 length: 12
J gene: TRBJ2-5
clone size: -
V gene: TRBV5-1

CDR3 protein: ASSPGTVNTEAF
CDR3 length: 12
J gene: TRBJ1-1
clone size: -
V gene: TRBV6-5

CDR3 protein: ASSEAAANEKLF
CDR3 length: 12
J gene: TRBJ1-4
clone size: -
V gene: TRBV6-1

CDR3 protein: ASSVGPAEEKLF
CDR3 length: 12
J gene: TRBJ1-4
clone size: -
V gene: TRBV9

CDR3 protein: ASSLSFGLVNTEAF
CDR3 length: 14
J gene: TRBJ1-1
clone size: -
V gene: TRBV28

CDR3 protein: ASSSSGSIPYEQY
CDR3 length: 13
J gene: TRBJ2-7
clone size: few
V gene: TRBV5-1

CDR3 protein: ASSYDGTGRIDGYT
CDR3 length: 14
J gene: TRBJ1-2
clone size: -
V gene: TRBV7-2